This TCR beta chain came from a study of T-cell memory formation after mild COVID-19. Study as a whole: TCR clusters mostly belonged to single donors. General observations from the study: Day 15 to 85 contractors were CD4/CD8 balanced; later expanders leaned CD4+.

One entry per CDR3 protein results from TCRdb running MiXCR on the 5' RACE reads. The data contain hundreds of thousands of distinct CDR3 sequences, 15% to 20% of them seen just once; the ten biggest clones take up approximately 3.5%. Trimming pared 6 bases from V and 5 bases from J, leaving 15 bases between. Germline loops: CDR1 KGHSH, CDR2 LQKENI. This CDR3 is 14 amino acids long. This clonotype was found a few times. Its matching antigen is unknown. The sequence derives from a man aged 18 to 30 who had mild COVID-19 (a few samples of this study predate the infection). Cell type and time point are not known. The chain joins TRBV18 to TRBJ2-3; weak D call: TRBD2 (5 bases). Sequences were obtained from PBMCs or a T cell subset sorted from them (not recorded which). The CDR3 DNA reads TGTGCCAGCTCGAGGGCCGGGCCCAGAGATACGCAGTATTTT. It yields the protein CASSRAGPRDTQYF.